This is a list of T cell receptor beta chains from one sample in a study of blood T cells in healthy people across ages. Using its own MiXCR run on the 5' RACE reads, TCRdb lists one record per CDR3 protein. This table holds roughly 1.4 million distinct CDR3 sequences, 45% to 70% found once. The specimen sequenced was blood. The receptors come from a man younger than 35 in good health. CDR3s include the opening cysteine and the closing phenylalanine or tryptophan. The D gene is left open where the match is weak. Where a row states a size, it is once, few, many or the class of an expanded clone; other rows omit it.

j_call: TRBJ1-1; clone_size: -; d_call: -; v_call: TRBV7-2; cdr3_nt: TGTGCCAGCAGCCGGGGGGGGCGGTCTGAAGCTTTCTTT; cdr3_aa: CASSRGGRSEAFF
j_call: TRBJ2-7; clone_size: -; d_call: TRBD2; v_call: TRBV7-2; cdr3_nt: TGTGCCAGCAGCTTAGGGCCTAGCGGGGGCCCGCAGTACTTC; cdr3_aa: CASSLGPSGGPQYF
j_call: TRBJ2-3; clone_size: many; d_call: -; v_call: TRBV27; cdr3_nt: TGTGCCAGCAGTTTACTCGGAAGCACAGATACGCAGTATTTT; cdr3_aa: CASSLLGSTDTQYF
j_call: TRBJ2-1; clone_size: -; d_call: TRBD2; v_call: TRBV20-1; cdr3_nt: TGCAGTGCCCCGGGACTAGCGAGCTACAATGAGCAGTTCTTC; cdr3_aa: CSAPGLASYNEQFF
j_call: TRBJ2-1; clone_size: -; d_call: -; v_call: TRBV6-1; cdr3_nt: TGTGCCAGCAGTCTGCTTGACCGGGGTTTAAATGAGCAGTTCTTC; cdr3_aa: CASSLLDRGLNEQFF
j_call: TRBJ2-3; clone_size: -; d_call: -; v_call: TRBV27; cdr3_nt: TGTGCCAGCAGTTTATTGCGGACCACCACAGATACGCAGTATTTT; cdr3_aa: CASSLLRTTTDTQYF
j_call: TRBJ1-1; clone_size: -; d_call: -; v_call: TRBV10-3; cdr3_nt: TGTGCCGTCAGTGACAAAGTCGACTATACTGAAGCTTTCTTT; cdr3_aa: CAVSDKVDYTEAFF
j_call: TRBJ2-5; clone_size: few; d_call: TRBD2; v_call: TRBV4-1; cdr3_nt: TGCGCCAGCAGCCAAGGACTAGCTGGCCAGTGGACCCAGTACTTC; cdr3_aa: CASSQGLAGQWTQYF
j_call: TRBJ2-5; clone_size: -; d_call: TRBD1; v_call: TRBV2; cdr3_nt: TGTGCCAGCAGACCGGGACAGAATAGCGTACAGTACTTC; cdr3_aa: CASRPGQNSVQYF
j_call: TRBJ2-6; clone_size: few; d_call: -; v_call: TRBV20-1; cdr3_nt: TGCAGCGTATGGGGGGACTCTGGGGCCAACGTCCTGACTTTC; cdr3_aa: CSVWGDSGANVLTF
j_call: TRBJ2-7; clone_size: -; d_call: -; v_call: TRBV20-1; cdr3_nt: TGCAGTGCTGAAGATTTAAACTCCTACGAGCAGTACTTC; cdr3_aa: CSAEDLNSYEQYF
j_call: TRBJ2-5; clone_size: -; d_call: -; v_call: TRBV20-1; cdr3_nt: TGCAGTGCCCCACTTCAGGCGTTGGAAGAGACCCAGTACTTC; cdr3_aa: CSAPLQALEETQYF
j_call: TRBJ2-7; clone_size: -; d_call: -; v_call: TRBV18; cdr3_nt: TGTGCCAGCTCACCCACAGACGGGCGGCTCTACGAGCAGTACTTC; cdr3_aa: CASSPTDGRLYEQYF
j_call: TRBJ2-2; clone_size: -; d_call: -; v_call: TRBV20-1; cdr3_nt: TGCAGTGCTACGGCTTTTGCTTTTGCGACTCCGAACACCGGGGAGCTGTTTTTT; cdr3_aa: CSATAFAFATPNTGELFF
j_call: TRBJ1-2; clone_size: -; d_call: TRBD1; v_call: TRBV7-8; cdr3_nt: TGTGCCAGCAGCTCGGACAGGGCAGAAGTTGATGGCTACACCTTC; cdr3_aa: CASSSDRAEVDGYTF
j_call: TRBJ2-7; clone_size: once; d_call: -; v_call: TRBV5-6; cdr3_nt: TGTGCCAGCACCCCTCCGGGAAACAATGAGCAGTACTTC; cdr3_aa: CASTPPGNNEQYF
j_call: TRBJ2-4; clone_size: -; d_call: -; v_call: TRBV6-2/TRBV6-3; cdr3_nt: TGTGCCAGCAGTACCCCACGGGGGCCCAGAAACATTCAGTACTTC; cdr3_aa: CASSTPRGPRNIQYF
j_call: TRBJ2-5; clone_size: -; d_call: -; v_call: TRBV4-3; cdr3_nt: TGCGCCAGCAGCCAAGATAGTAAGGGGATGGAGACCCAGTACTTC; cdr3_aa: CASSQDSKGMETQYF
j_call: TRBJ2-7; clone_size: many; d_call: -; v_call: TRBV6-2/TRBV6-3; cdr3_nt: TGTGCCAGCAGTCCAAGGGACGGCGGGTCCTACGAGCAGTACTTC; cdr3_aa: CASSPRDGGSYEQYF
j_call: TRBJ2-1; clone_size: few; d_call: -; v_call: TRBV4-1; cdr3_nt: TGCGCCAGCAGCCTACGGACAGGCGGGGTGTACAATGAGCAGTTCTTC; cdr3_aa: CASSLRTGGVYNEQFF
j_call: TRBJ2-5; clone_size: -; d_call: -; v_call: TRBV11-2; cdr3_nt: TGTGCCAGCAACGTGGGCGGAGGATACCAAGAGACCCAGTACTTC; cdr3_aa: CASNVGGGYQETQYF
j_call: TRBJ2-7; clone_size: -; d_call: TRBD2; v_call: TRBV7-2; cdr3_nt: TGTGCCAGCAGCTTACGATCTAGCGGCACCTACGAGCAGTACTTC; cdr3_aa: CASSLRSSGTYEQYF
j_call: TRBJ1-6; clone_size: -; d_call: -; v_call: TRBV5-6; cdr3_nt: TGTGCCAGCAGCCTCGACAGGACGGGGTATTCACCCCTCCACTTT; cdr3_aa: CASSLDRTGYSPLHF
j_call: TRBJ2-1; clone_size: -; d_call: TRBD2; v_call: TRBV10-3; cdr3_nt: TGTGCCATCAGTGTGGGGGTAGCGGGACTCAATGAGCAGTTCTTC; cdr3_aa: CAISVGVAGLNEQFF
j_call: TRBJ2-3; clone_size: -; d_call: -; v_call: TRBV6-5; cdr3_nt: TGTGCCAGCAGTTACCTGGGGCCGAGCGGAGATACGCAGTATTTT; cdr3_aa: CASSYLGPSGDTQYF
j_call: TRBJ1-4; clone_size: -; d_call: -; v_call: TRBV27; cdr3_nt: TGTGCCAGCCGTCCCGGGCGGGGAAATGAAAAACTGTTTTTT; cdr3_aa: CASRPGRGNEKLFF
j_call: TRBJ2-5; clone_size: once; d_call: TRBD1; v_call: TRBV6-5; cdr3_nt: TGTGCCAGCAGTTCTCACACCTCGCGGACAGGGCCCCAAGAGACCCAGTACTTC; cdr3_aa: CASSSHTSRTGPQETQYF
j_call: TRBJ2-3; clone_size: -; d_call: TRBD1; v_call: TRBV28; cdr3_nt: TGTGCCAGCAGACGCCGACAGGGGATAAGGACAGATACGCAGTATTTT; cdr3_aa: CASRRRQGIRTDTQYF
j_call: TRBJ2-1; clone_size: -; d_call: -; v_call: TRBV4-1; cdr3_nt: TGCGCCAGCGGGAACCAAAACCAGTTCTTC; cdr3_aa: CASGNQNQFF
j_call: TRBJ2-7; clone_size: -; d_call: -; v_call: TRBV29-1; cdr3_nt: TGCAGCGGAGCAGACAGAGCCCCTGTCTACGAGCAGTACTTC; cdr3_aa: CSGADRAPVYEQYF
j_call: TRBJ1-4; clone_size: few; d_call: TRBD1; v_call: TRBV6-6; cdr3_nt: TGTGCCAGCACCAAACAGACAGGGATCGTTAATGAAAAACTGTTTTTT; cdr3_aa: CASTKQTGIVNEKLFF
j_call: TRBJ2-3; clone_size: -; d_call: -; v_call: TRBV20-1; cdr3_nt: TGCAGTGCTAGAGAGTTTACAGACCCGAACACAGATACGCAGTATTTT; cdr3_aa: CSAREFTDPNTDTQYF
j_call: TRBJ2-1; clone_size: once; d_call: TRBD1; v_call: TRBV4-2; cdr3_nt: TGTGCCAGCAGCCAGGACAGGCCGAGTAAGCAGTTCTTC; cdr3_aa: CASSQDRPSKQFF
j_call: TRBJ1-4; clone_size: -; d_call: -; v_call: TRBV29-1; cdr3_nt: TGCAGCGGAAAGACGTACAGGGTCGTTAATGAAAAACTGTTTTTT; cdr3_aa: CSGKTYRVVNEKLFF
j_call: TRBJ2-7; clone_size: few; d_call: -; v_call: TRBV15; cdr3_nt: TGTGCCACCAGCAGAGATCGGGAGTGGAGTCCCCAAACTTACTACGAGCAGTACTTC; cdr3_aa: CATSRDREWSPQTYYEQYF
j_call: TRBJ2-7; clone_size: few; d_call: -; v_call: TRBV4-1; cdr3_nt: TGCGCCAGCAGCCAAGTTGACGACAGCTCCTACGAGCAGTACTTC; cdr3_aa: CASSQVDDSSYEQYF
j_call: TRBJ2-1; clone_size: many; d_call: -; v_call: TRBV27; cdr3_nt: TGTGCCAGCAGTCCCGGGTATGAGCAGTTCTTC; cdr3_aa: CASSPGYEQFF
j_call: TRBJ2-7; clone_size: few; d_call: TRBD2; v_call: TRBV10-2; cdr3_nt: TGCGCCAGCAGCCTAGCGGGAGAGAAGTACGAGCAGTACTTC; cdr3_aa: CASSLAGEKYEQYF
j_call: TRBJ1-5; clone_size: -; d_call: -; v_call: TRBV20-1; cdr3_nt: TGCAGTGCGGGGGGTAAGGACAATCAGCCCCAGCATTTT; cdr3_aa: CSAGGKDNQPQHF
j_call: TRBJ1-6; clone_size: once; d_call: -; v_call: TRBV6-2/TRBV6-3; cdr3_nt: TGTGCCAGCAGTTACTCGGTCAGGACCTGGGAGGTGGGTTCACCCCTCCACTTT; cdr3_aa: CASSYSVRTWEVGSPLHF
j_call: TRBJ1-2; clone_size: -; d_call: -; v_call: TRBV20-1; cdr3_nt: TGCAGCCATGAGAGGCACTATGGCTACACCTTC; cdr3_aa: CSHERHYGYTF
j_call: TRBJ2-5; clone_size: -; d_call: TRBD2; v_call: TRBV20-1; cdr3_nt: TGCAGTGCTATGGCTCGGGAGGGCCTCCGGGAGCAGTACTTC; cdr3_aa: CSAMAREGLREQYF
j_call: TRBJ1-1; clone_size: -; d_call: TRBD1; v_call: TRBV28; cdr3_nt: TGTGCCATCAGACAGGGCTCTGTGTGGACTGAAGCTTTCTTT; cdr3_aa: CAIRQGSVWTEAFF
j_call: TRBJ1-1; clone_size: -; d_call: -; v_call: TRBV4-3; cdr3_nt: TGCGCCAGCAGCCAGTCCCCGGACAGGAACACTGAAGCTTTCTTT; cdr3_aa: CASSQSPDRNTEAFF
j_call: TRBJ1-1; clone_size: many; d_call: -; v_call: TRBV9; cdr3_nt: TGTGCCAGCAGCGTAGGCGGGACTGAAGCTTTCTTT; cdr3_aa: CASSVGGTEAFF
j_call: TRBJ2-1; clone_size: -; d_call: TRBD2; v_call: TRBV10-3; cdr3_nt: TGTGCCATCAGTGTCGCCAGCGGGAGGGATGGTGAGCAGTTCTTC; cdr3_aa: CAISVASGRDGEQFF
j_call: TRBJ1-6; clone_size: -; d_call: -; v_call: TRBV6-6; cdr3_nt: TGTGCCAGCAGTTACTCACTCCTCACCGAGGAGTTTGCCCTCCACTTT; cdr3_aa: CASSYSLLTEEFALHF
j_call: TRBJ1-1; clone_size: -; d_call: TRBD1; v_call: TRBV12-3/TRBV12-4; cdr3_nt: TGTGCCAGCGGCCACGGGACAGGGACTGAAGCTTTCTTT; cdr3_aa: CASGHGTGTEAFF
j_call: TRBJ1-5; clone_size: once; d_call: -; v_call: TRBV25-1; cdr3_nt: TGTGCCAGCAGCGAGACAGGCTTTCATCAGCCCCAGCATTTT; cdr3_aa: CASSETGFHQPQHF
j_call: TRBJ2-4; clone_size: -; d_call: TRBD1; v_call: TRBV28; cdr3_nt: TGTGCCACGGAGGGACAGGGTTTTAACATTCAGTACTTC; cdr3_aa: CATEGQGFNIQYF
j_call: TRBJ1-6; clone_size: once; d_call: -; v_call: TRBV11-2; cdr3_nt: TGTGCCAGCAGCTCGATCCGGGGTAGGGTTTCACCCCTCCACTTT; cdr3_aa: CASSSIRGRVSPLHF
j_call: TRBJ2-5; clone_size: few; d_call: -; v_call: TRBV6-2/TRBV6-3; cdr3_nt: TGTGCCAGCAGTTACCAGAAAGAGACCCAGTACTTC; cdr3_aa: CASSYQKETQYF
j_call: TRBJ2-2; clone_size: few; d_call: -; v_call: TRBV6-4; cdr3_nt: TGTGCCACCACACCCTCAGCGAACACCGGGGAGCTGTTTTTT; cdr3_aa: CATTPSANTGELFF
j_call: TRBJ2-7; clone_size: -; d_call: -; v_call: TRBV20-1; cdr3_nt: TGCAGTGCTGGCTTGGATATCTACGAGCAGTACTTC; cdr3_aa: CSAGLDIYEQYF
j_call: TRBJ2-7; clone_size: -; d_call: -; v_call: TRBV5-1; cdr3_nt: TGCGCCAGCAGCTTGACGACAGGTACGCACGAGCAGTACTTC; cdr3_aa: CASSLTTGTHEQYF
j_call: TRBJ2-1; clone_size: -; d_call: TRBD2; v_call: TRBV11-2; cdr3_nt: TGTGCCAGCAGCCCAAAGGGGGTAGCGGGGGGATTTAACTCCTACAATGAGCAGTTCTTC; cdr3_aa: CASSPKGVAGGFNSYNEQFF
j_call: TRBJ1-1; clone_size: -; d_call: TRBD1; v_call: TRBV5-1; cdr3_nt: TGCGCCAGCAGCCTGAACGCCGACAGGGGTGGCACTGAAGCTTTCTTT; cdr3_aa: CASSLNADRGGTEAFF
j_call: TRBJ2-5; clone_size: -; d_call: -; v_call: TRBV4-1; cdr3_nt: TGCGCCAGCAGCCAGGTGGGCCTCGAGGGGACCCAGTACTTC; cdr3_aa: CASSQVGLEGTQYF
j_call: TRBJ2-2; clone_size: -; d_call: -; v_call: TRBV6-5; cdr3_nt: TGTGCCAGCAGTTACGGCCAAACTCCGAACACCGGGGAGCTGTTTTTT; cdr3_aa: CASSYGQTPNTGELFF